The rows below give T cell receptor beta chains drawn from one sample of a study of OX40 agonist ivuxolimab in advanced cancers. Only in-frame clones appear in the TCRdb table, and some are missing; sequencing was by immunoSEQ multiplex PCR. The sample records under 45,000 clones, 80% to 90% being singletons. The input for sequencing was CD4+ or CD8+ T cells sorted from blood, taken in a trial of the OX40 agonist ivuxolimab. These receptors originate from an adult with an advanced solid tumor such as melanoma, head and neck, liver or kidney cancer. CDR3s include the opening cysteine and the closing phenylalanine or tryptophan. A D gene is named only where the DNA matches it firmly. Clone size appears in some rows only: once, few, many, or a class for an expanded clone.

abundance: NA
v_gene: TRBV29-1
d_gene: NA
j_gene: TRBJ1-2
CDR3aa: CSVGWGQGGNYGYTF
CDR3nt: TGCAGCGTTGGGTGGGGTCAGGGAGGAAACTATGGCTACACCTTC

abundance: NA
v_gene: TRBV10-1
d_gene: NA
j_gene: TRBJ2-3
CDR3aa: CASSVRRLDTQYF
CDR3nt: TGCGCCAGCAGCGTCCGACGTCTGGATACGCAGTATTTT

abundance: few
v_gene: TRBV5-1
d_gene: NA
j_gene: TRBJ1-1
CDR3aa: CASSWGTGGVEAFF
CDR3nt: TGCGCCAGCAGCTGGGGTACAGGAGGGGTTGAAGCTTTCTTT

abundance: NA
v_gene: TRBV5-1
d_gene: NA
j_gene: TRBJ2-3
CDR3aa: CASSPGVDTQYF
CDR3nt: TGCGCCAGCAGCCCGGGGGTGGATACGCAGTATTTT

abundance: NA
v_gene: TRBV27
d_gene: TRBD2
j_gene: TRBJ2-3
CDR3aa: CASSGLAGADTQYF
CDR3nt: TGTGCCAGCAGTGGACTAGCGGGAGCAGATACGCAGTATTTT

abundance: few
v_gene: TRBV6-4
d_gene: NA
j_gene: TRBJ1-1
CDR3aa: CASTQKKDLNTEAFF
CDR3nt: TGTGCCAGCACGCAAAAGAAGGACCTGAACACTGAAGCTTTCTTT

abundance: few
v_gene: TRBV4-3
d_gene: NA
j_gene: TRBJ1-3
CDR3aa: CASSQDLARSSGNTIYF
CDR3nt: TGCGCCAGCAGCCAAGATCTCGCCAGGAGCTCTGGAAACACCATATATTTT

abundance: NA
v_gene: TRBV6-5
d_gene: NA
j_gene: TRBJ1-1
CDR3aa: CASSSDTEAFF
CDR3nt: TGTGCCAGCAGTTCCGACACTGAAGCTTTCTTT

abundance: NA
v_gene: TRBV28
d_gene: NA
j_gene: TRBJ1-5
CDR3aa: CASRGSPGGWHF
CDR3nt: TGTGCCAGCAGGGGATCGCCTGGGGGGTGGCATTTT

abundance: NA
v_gene: TRBV7-3
d_gene: NA
j_gene: TRBJ2-1
CDR3aa: CASGNRLGGNEQFF
CDR3nt: TGTGCCAGCGGTAACCGTTTGGGGGGCAATGAGCAGTTCTTC

abundance: NA
v_gene: TRBV13
d_gene: NA
j_gene: TRBJ1-3
CDR3aa: CASSLGVSGNTIYF
CDR3nt: TGTGCCAGCAGCTTAGGGGTTTCCGGAAACACCATATATTTT

abundance: NA
v_gene: TRBV18
d_gene: TRBD1
j_gene: TRBJ1-3
CDR3aa: CASSPTPGQGSSGNTIYF
CDR3nt: TGTGCCAGCTCACCGACCCCGGGACAGGGGAGCTCTGGAAACACCATATATTTT

abundance: NA
v_gene: TRBV29-1
d_gene: TRBD2
j_gene: TRBJ2-5
CDR3aa: CSVGLAGVQETQYF
CDR3nt: TGCAGCGTTGGACTAGCGGGGGTACAAGAGACCCAGTACTTC

abundance: NA
v_gene: TRBV7-8
d_gene: NA
j_gene: TRBJ2-5
CDR3aa: CASSLNAGETQYF
CDR3nt: TGTGCCAGCAGCTTAAACGCGGGAGAGACCCAGTACTTC

abundance: NA
v_gene: TRBV5-1
d_gene: TRBD1
j_gene: TRBJ1-5
CDR3aa: CASSPGQSNQPQHF
CDR3nt: TGCGCCAGCAGCCCGGGACAGAGCAATCAGCCCCAGCATTTT

abundance: NA
v_gene: TRBV2
d_gene: NA
j_gene: TRBJ1-2
CDR3aa: CASPRVGLYGYTF
CDR3nt: TGTGCCAGCCCCCGGGTCGGGCTCTATGGCTACACCTTC

abundance: NA
v_gene: TRBV7-6
d_gene: TRBD2
j_gene: TRBJ2-2
CDR3aa: CASSLGPGGEAGELFF
CDR3nt: TGTGCCAGCAGCTTAGGACCCGGGGGGGAAGCCGGGGAGCTGTTTTTT

abundance: NA
v_gene: TRBV30
d_gene: NA
j_gene: TRBJ2-3
CDR3aa: CASSSVSRDTQYF
CDR3nt: TGTGCCTCATCTAGCGTATCCAGAGATACGCAGTATTTT

abundance: NA
v_gene: TRBV10-1
d_gene: NA
j_gene: TRBJ1-1
CDR3aa: CASSGPGGRGDMNTEAFF
CDR3nt: TGCGCCAGCAGTGGCCCAGGAGGTAGGGGTGATATGAACACTGAAGCTTTCTTT

abundance: NA
v_gene: TRBV9
d_gene: NA
j_gene: TRBJ2-6
CDR3aa: CASSKGGPGANVLTF
CDR3nt: TGTGCCAGCAGCAAGGGGGGGCCTGGGGCCAACGTCCTGACTTTC

abundance: NA
v_gene: TRBV18
d_gene: NA
j_gene: TRBJ1-3
CDR3aa: CASSPDGRDGNTIYF
CDR3nt: TGTGCCAGCTCACCTGACGGGAGAGATGGAAACACCATATATTTT

abundance: NA
v_gene: TRBV21-1
d_gene: NA
j_gene: TRBJ1-2
CDR3aa: CASPLRGGERGFYGYTF
CDR3nt: TGTGCCAGCCCCCTCCGGGGAGGGGAAAGAGGGTTCTATGGCTACACCTTC

abundance: NA
v_gene: TRBV5-1
d_gene: NA
j_gene: TRBJ2-5
CDR3aa: CASSVGPPALMYQETQYF
CDR3nt: TGCGCCAGCAGCGTGGGGCCTCCAGCCCTGATGTACCAAGAGACCCAGTACTTC

abundance: NA
v_gene: TRBV27
d_gene: NA
j_gene: TRBJ1-2
CDR3aa: CASKPGGVPSNYGYTF
CDR3nt: TGTGCCAGCAAACCCGGAGGAGTCCCCTCGAACTATGGCTACACCTTC

abundance: NA
v_gene: TRBV19
d_gene: TRBD2
j_gene: TRBJ2-3
CDR3aa: CASSITSGRQVDTQYF
CDR3nt: TGTGCCAGTAGTATAACTAGCGGGAGACAAGTAGATACGCAGTATTTT

abundance: few
v_gene: TRBV30
d_gene: NA
j_gene: TRBJ1-5
CDR3aa: CAWGQSNQPQHF
CDR3nt: TGTGCCTGGGGACAATCCAATCAGCCCCAGCATTTT

abundance: NA
v_gene: TRBV28
d_gene: NA
j_gene: TRBJ1-1
CDR3aa: CASSAWAAAFF
CDR3nt: TGTGCCAGCTCTGCATGGGCTGCCGCTTTCTTT

abundance: NA
v_gene: TRBV7-2
d_gene: NA
j_gene: TRBJ1-6
CDR3aa: CASSLALGWGSPLHF
CDR3nt: TGTGCCAGCAGCTTAGCGCTAGGGTGGGGTTCACCCCTCCACTTT

abundance: NA
v_gene: TRBV2
d_gene: NA
j_gene: TRBJ1-4
CDR3aa: CASDRNEKLFF
CDR3nt: TGTGCCAGCGACAGAAATGAAAAACTGTTTTTT

abundance: NA
v_gene: TRBV5-1
d_gene: TRBD2
j_gene: TRBJ2-3
CDR3aa: CASSLRASGSRDTQYF
CDR3nt: TGCGCCAGCAGCTTGCGGGCTAGCGGGAGCAGAGATACGCAGTATTTT

abundance: NA
v_gene: TRBV25-1
d_gene: TRBD2
j_gene: TRBJ2-1
CDR3aa: CASSQPGLNEQFF
CDR3nt: TGTGCCAGCAGTCAACCGGGACTAAATGAGCAGTTCTTC

abundance: few
v_gene: TRBV5-1
d_gene: NA
j_gene: TRBJ2-5
CDR3aa: CASSPIGEQETQYF
CDR3nt: TGCGCCAGCAGCCCTATCGGGGAACAAGAGACCCAGTACTTC

abundance: NA
v_gene: TRBV19
d_gene: NA
j_gene: TRBJ2-1
CDR3aa: CASSIKDVSSYNEQFF
CDR3nt: TGTGCCAGTAGTATAAAGGACGTGAGCTCCTACAATGAGCAGTTCTTC

abundance: NA
v_gene: TRBV6-1
d_gene: NA
j_gene: TRBJ2-3
CDR3aa: CASRDGGHTDTQYF
CDR3nt: TGTGCCAGCAGAGACGGGGGCCACACAGATACGCAGTATTTT

abundance: NA
v_gene: TRBV7-6
d_gene: NA
j_gene: TRBJ2-3
CDR3aa: CASSPTEDPDTQYF
CDR3nt: TGTGCCAGCAGCCCAACGGAGGATCCAGATACGCAGTATTTT

abundance: NA
v_gene: TRBV2
d_gene: NA
j_gene: TRBJ2-5
CDR3aa: CASTVKGRASQETQYF
CDR3nt: TGTGCCAGCACTGTGAAGGGAAGGGCGTCCCAAGAGACCCAGTACTTC

abundance: once
v_gene: TRBV6-5
d_gene: TRBD1
j_gene: TRBJ2-1
CDR3aa: CASSYSGTGEQFF
CDR3nt: TGTGCCAGCAGTTACTCAGGGACAGGGGAGCAGTTCTTC

abundance: NA
v_gene: TRBV18
d_gene: NA
j_gene: TRBJ1-4
CDR3aa: CASSPTSVSGNTNEKLFF
CDR3nt: TGTGCCAGCTCACCCACATCCGTCTCAGGGAACACTAATGAAAAACTGTTTTTT

abundance: NA
v_gene: TRBV5-6
d_gene: NA
j_gene: TRBJ1-2
CDR3aa: CASSPDSVGGYTF
CDR3nt: TGTGCCAGCAGCCCGGACAGCGTAGGTGGCTACACCTTC

abundance: NA
v_gene: TRBV5-1
d_gene: NA
j_gene: TRBJ2-2
CDR3aa: CASGTGPSTANTGELFF
CDR3nt: TGCGCCAGCGGAACGGGGCCCTCGACGGCGAACACCGGGGAGCTGTTTTTT

abundance: NA
v_gene: TRBV29-1
d_gene: NA
j_gene: TRBJ1-1
CDR3aa: CSVESRLLLGAFF
CDR3nt: TGCAGCGTTGAAAGCCGGCTTTTGCTCGGGGCTTTCTTT

abundance: NA
v_gene: TRBV28
d_gene: NA
j_gene: TRBJ2-3
CDR3aa: CASSPIQIWRATDTQYF
CDR3nt: TGTGCCAGCAGCCCAATTCAAATCTGGAGGGCCACAGATACGCAGTATTTT

abundance: NA
v_gene: TRBV5-4
d_gene: NA
j_gene: TRBJ2-1
CDR3aa: CASSPEPRGSYNEQFF
CDR3nt: TGTGCCAGCAGCCCAGAGCCTCGAGGGTCCTACAATGAGCAGTTCTTC

abundance: NA
v_gene: TRBV4-2
d_gene: TRBD1
j_gene: TRBJ1-5
CDR3aa: CASSQTDRGRSNQPQHF
CDR3nt: TGTGCCAGCAGCCAAACGGACAGGGGTAGGTCCAATCAGCCCCAGCATTTT

abundance: once
v_gene: TRBV2
d_gene: NA
j_gene: TRBJ1-6
CDR3aa: CASSEEGWGSPLHF
CDR3nt: TGTGCCAGCAGTGAAGAGGGCTGGGGTTCACCCCTCCACTTT

abundance: NA
v_gene: TRBV19
d_gene: NA
j_gene: TRBJ2-6
CDR3aa: CASSPDRRSSGANVLTF
CDR3nt: TGTGCCAGTAGTCCCGACAGGCGCAGCTCTGGGGCCAACGTCCTGACTTTC

abundance: medium-sized
v_gene: TRBV4-1
d_gene: NA
j_gene: TRBJ1-4
CDR3aa: CASSQGQTTNEKLFF
CDR3nt: TGCGCCAGCAGCCAAGGACAGACTACAAATGAAAAACTGTTTTTT

abundance: medium-sized
v_gene: TRBV2
d_gene: TRBD1
j_gene: TRBJ1-1
CDR3aa: CASRPGGGGISTEAFF
CDR3nt: TGTGCCAGCAGGCCGGGTGGAGGGGGCATCAGCACTGAAGCTTTCTTT

abundance: NA
v_gene: TRBV9
d_gene: NA
j_gene: TRBJ2-3
CDR3aa: CASSPGLSATDTQYF
CDR3nt: TGTGCCAGCAGCCCGGGACTGTCGGCCACAGATACGCAGTATTTT

abundance: NA
v_gene: TRBV29-1
d_gene: TRBD2
j_gene: TRBJ2-1
CDR3aa: CSVVKGGDNEQFF
CDR3nt: TGCAGCGTTGTGAAGGGAGGGGACAATGAGCAGTTCTTC

abundance: NA
v_gene: TRBV18
d_gene: TRBD2
j_gene: TRBJ2-1
CDR3aa: CASSLRLAGDYNEQFF
CDR3nt: TGTGCCAGCTCACTCCGACTAGCGGGAGACTACAATGAGCAGTTCTTC

abundance: NA
v_gene: TRBV19
d_gene: NA
j_gene: TRBJ1-4
CDR3aa: CASSSGGEKLFF
CDR3nt: TGTGCCAGTAGCTCCGGTGGGGAAAAACTGTTTTTT

abundance: NA
v_gene: TRBV10-3
d_gene: TRBD2
j_gene: TRBJ2-3
CDR3aa: CAISWTSGTDTQYF
CDR3nt: TGTGCCATCAGTTGGACTAGCGGCACAGATACGCAGTATTTT

abundance: NA
v_gene: TRBV23-1
d_gene: NA
j_gene: TRBJ1-3
CDR3aa: CASSQSGARNTIYF
CDR3nt: TGCGCCAGCAGTCAATCAGGAGCGAGAAACACCATATATTTT

abundance: NA
v_gene: TRBV5-4
d_gene: NA
j_gene: TRBJ2-1
CDR3aa: CASSLGGAEGSEQFF
CDR3nt: TGTGCCAGCAGCTTGGGAGGCGCGGAAGGTAGTGAGCAGTTCTTC